These T cell receptor beta chains were read from a single sample in a study of Graves' ophthalmopathy and Graves' hyperthyroidism. TCRdb used MiXCR to reprocess the multiplex PCR reads, holding one entry per CDR3 protein. The sample holds 230,000 or so distinct CDR3 sequences, 45% seen once. The sample comprised peripheral blood. The receptors originated from an adult man with Graves' ophthalmopathy. CDR3s include the opening cysteine and the closing phenylalanine or tryptophan. D genes are given only for firm matches. Size values are once, few and many counts, or a class for expanded clones, and some rows have none.

D gene | J gene | clone size | V gene | CDR3 DNA | CDR3 protein
TRBD1 | TRBJ2-5 | many | TRBV15 | TGTGCCACTCGGGACAGGGGGTGGCAAGAGACCCAGTACTTC | CATRDRGWQETQYF
- | TRBJ2-2 | - | TRBV4-2 | TGTGCCAGCAGCCGCCCACCTCCAGGGGAGCTGTTTTTT | CASSRPPPGELFF
- | TRBJ1-1 | many | TRBV29-1 | TGCAGCGTTGAAGCCCAGGTCGGACTGGCTTTCTTT | CSVEAQVGLAFF
TRBD1 | TRBJ2-7 | few | TRBV10-3 | TGTGCCATCAGCCAAGGGACAGGCGCCTACGAGCAGTACTTC | CAISQGTGAYEQYF
- | TRBJ2-5 | - | TRBV28 | TGTGCCAGCAGTTTATACCCATCAAGAGAGACCCAGTACTTC | CASSLYPSRETQYF
- | TRBJ2-2 | once | TRBV9 | TGTGCCAGCAGCCAAAGGTCTAGGAACACCGGGGAGCTGTTTTTT | CASSQRSRNTGELFF
TRBD1 | TRBJ1-2 | - | TRBV12-3/TRBV12-4 | TGTGCCAGCAGTTCCACCGGGACAGCTAACTATGGCTACACCTTC | CASSSTGTANYGYTF
- | TRBJ1-2 | - | TRBV7-9 | TGTGCCAGCAGCTTAGATAATACCGTCTATGGCTACACCTTC | CASSLDNTVYGYTF
- | TRBJ2-5 | - | TRBV9 | TGTGCCAGCAGCGCCTCTGGTGCGGGGGAGACCCAGTACTTC | CASSASGAGETQYF
TRBD1 | TRBJ2-5 | few | TRBV10-3 | TGTGCCATCAGTGTTCAGGGGGAAGAGACCCAGTACTTC | CAISVQGEETQYF
- | TRBJ1-1 | - | TRBV7-8 | TGTGCCAGCAGCCCCCTTCCAGCGAACACTGAAGCTTTCTTT | CASSPLPANTEAFF
TRBD2 | TRBJ2-7 | - | TRBV9 | TGTGCCAGCAGCCGGCAGCGGGGTATAGGCGAGCAGTACTTC | CASSRQRGIGEQYF
- | TRBJ1-4 | - | TRBV2 | TGTGCCAGCAGTGAGGATGGAATTAACGAAAAACTGTTTTTT | CASSEDGINEKLFF
TRBD1 | TRBJ1-6 | - | TRBV9 | TGTGCCAGCGGCCAGGAGACAGGGGGGTCTGGTTCACCCCTCCACTTT | CASGQETGGSGSPLHF
TRBD1 | TRBJ2-7 | - | TRBV2 | TGTGCCAGCGGACTGGGACAGGGGGTAAACGAGCAGTACTTC | CASGLGQGVNEQYF
TRBD1 | TRBJ1-1 | few | TRBV24-1 | TGTGCCACCAGTGAACAGGGGGTCAGTGAAGCTTTCTTT | CATSEQGVSEAFF
- | TRBJ2-3 | - | TRBV29-1 | TGCAGCGTTGTCCCAGGGAGCACAGATACGCAGTATTTT | CSVVPGSTDTQYF
TRBD1 | TRBJ1-2 | many | TRBV7-8 | TGTGCCAGCAGCAGACAGGGGCCGCGAGGCTACACCTTC | CASSRQGPRGYTF
- | TRBJ2-7 | few | TRBV9 | TGTGCCAGCAGCCAGCACAGCGCCCACTACGAGCAGTACTTC | CASSQHSAHYEQYF
- | TRBJ1-2 | many | TRBV24-1 | TGTGCCACCAGTGATCACAGATCGGAAGGCTACACCTTC | CATSDHRSEGYTF
- | TRBJ1-6 | many | TRBV7-9 | TGTGCCAGCAGCTTAGCGGAGAGGGAGGATTCACCCCTCCACTTT | CASSLAEREDSPLHF
- | TRBJ2-2 | few | TRBV20-1 | TGCAGTGCTAGCAATCCCGGGGGGAACACCGGGGAGCTGTTTTTT | CSASNPGGNTGELFF
- | TRBJ1-2 | few | TRBV5-6 | TGTGCCAGCAGCTTGTACAAGGACTATGGCTACACCTTC | CASSLYKDYGYTF
- | TRBJ1-2 | few | TRBV6-5 | TGTGCCAGCATCGAACGGGGTGTCTATGGCTACACCTTC | CASIERGVYGYTF
TRBD2 | TRBJ2-5 | - | TRBV2 | TGTGCCAGCAGTTGGACTAGCGGGACTCAAGAGACCCAGTACTTC | CASSWTSGTQETQYF
- | TRBJ2-2 | - | TRBV12-3/TRBV12-4 | TGTGCCAGCAGTTTATGGGGTAGTACCGGGGAGCTGTTTTTT | CASSLWGSTGELFF
- | TRBJ2-7 | - | TRBV13 | TGTGCCAGCAGCTTAGGCAAAGGGGGCTACGAGCAGTACTTC | CASSLGKGGYEQYF
- | TRBJ2-7 | - | TRBV2 | TGTGCCAGCAGTTACGGCTCTGACGAGCAGTACTTC | CASSYGSDEQYF
- | TRBJ1-1 | many | TRBV7-6 | TGTGCCAGCAGCCAATACAGTAACACTGAAGCTTTCTTT | CASSQYSNTEAFF
- | TRBJ1-1 | - | TRBV7-2 | TGTGCCAGCAGCTTAGACAGGAGGAGAACTGAAGCTTTCTTT | CASSLDRRRTEAFF
- | TRBJ2-7 | - | TRBV7-2 | TGTGCCAGCAGCCTCCGGTTAAGGGACGAGCAGTACTTC | CASSLRLRDEQYF
- | TRBJ2-5 | many | TRBV15 | TGTGCCACCAGTAGACGGGAGACCCAGTACTTC | CATSRRETQYF